Listed below are T cell receptor beta chains from one sample, sequenced in a study of T-cell reconstitution after alpha-beta-depleted transplantation in children. TCRdb independently ran MiXCR on the PCR reads; one entry per CDR3 protein. The repertoire consists of approximately 400,000 distinct CDR3 sequences, with about 11% occurring once and the leading ten covering over 4.5%. This sample comprised PBMCs from the stem cell graft donor, obtained from the stem cell graft. The receptors stem from a human donor who donated a stem cell graft to a child with acute myeloid leukemia. Both conserved end residues are part of each CDR3. Fields, in order: V gene, D gene, J gene, clone size, CDR3 length, CDR3 protein, CDR3 DNA. D genes are given only for firm matches. Not every row has a clone size; where given, it reads once, few, many or a size class.

>TRBV12-3/TRBV12-4|-|TRBJ2-3|-|12
CASTPGADTQYF
TGTGCCAGCACCCCAGGGGCAGATACGCAGTATTTT
>TRBV5-1|-|TRBJ2-3|few|14
CASSLDVNQDTQYF
TGCGCCAGCAGCTTGGATGTAAATCAGGATACGCAGTATTTT
>TRBV10-3|-|TRBJ1-1|-|15
CAIRQDRSMNTEAFF
TGTGCCATCAGACAAGACAGGTCCATGAACACTGAAGCTTTCTTT
>TRBV11-1|-|TRBJ2-2|few|13
CASSFRVSGELFF
TGTGCCAGCAGCTTCAGGGTGTCCGGGGAGCTGTTTTTT
>TRBV20-1|-|TRBJ2-3|-|14
CSARFASFADTQYF
TGCAGTGCTAGGTTTGCTAGCTTTGCAGATACGCAGTATTTT
>TRBV20-1|-|TRBJ2-7|many|12
CSTGGQAYEQYF
TGCAGTACCGGCGGGCAGGCTTACGAGCAGTACTTC
>TRBV20-1|-|TRBJ1-2|-|13
CSATWLGRNGYTF
TGCAGTGCTACGTGGTTAGGGCGTAACGGCTACACCTTC
>TRBV20-1|-|TRBJ1-3|many|12
CSATQAGNTIYF
TGCAGTGCTACCCAAGCCGGAAACACCATATATTTT
>TRBV25-1|-|TRBJ1-4|-|16
CASSERQDRTPEKLFF
TGTGCCAGCAGTGAGAGACAGGACCGAACCCCGGAAAAACTGTTTTTT
>TRBV20-1|TRBD1|TRBJ1-1|-|15
CSARGLQGWDTEAFF
TGCAGTGCTAGAGGCCTACAGGGGTGGGACACTGAAGCTTTCTTT
>TRBV3-1|-|TRBJ2-2|medium-sized|18
CASRVRGFSGSGAGELFF
TGTGCCTCCCGAGTTCGAGGTTTCTCCGGGTCCGGTGCCGGGGAGCTGTTTTTT
>TRBV12-3/TRBV12-4|TRBD2|TRBJ2-1|-|14
CASRSGSIYNEQFF
TGTGCCAGCAGGAGCGGGAGTATCTACAATGAGCAGTTCTTC
>TRBV12-1|-|TRBJ2-7|-|16
CASSAGTSGSFYEQYF
TGTGCCAGCAGCGCCGGGACTAGCGGTTCCTTCTACGAGCAGTACTTC
>TRBV5-1|-|TRBJ2-3|-|17
CASSLGGILVISDTQYF
TGCGCCAGCAGCTTGGGAGGTATCTTGGTCATCTCAGATACGCAGTATTTT
>TRBV20-1|TRBD2|TRBJ2-3|many|13
CSANSGGTDTQYF
TGCAGTGCTAACAGCGGGGGCACAGATACGCAGTATTTT
>TRBV20-1|-|TRBJ2-7|-|15
CSARGFPEGPLEQYF
TGCAGTGCTAGAGGGTTTCCGGAGGGCCCCCTCGAGCAGTACTTC
>TRBV11-2|TRBD2|TRBJ2-1|once|13
CASTSGVYNEQFF
TGTGCCAGCACTAGCGGGGTCTACAATGAGCAGTTCTTC
>TRBV7-6|-|TRBJ1-5|few|16
CASSSGGGGGNQPQHF
TGTGCCAGCAGCTCTGGGGGAGGGGGGGGCAATCAGCCCCAGCATTTT
>TRBV4-2|TRBD2|TRBJ2-7|few|15
CASSLSPTSGYEQYF
TGTGCCAGCAGCCTCTCTCCGACTAGCGGCTACGAGCAGTACTTC
>TRBV5-8|-|TRBJ2-2|-|15
CASSEVRGYTGELFF
TGTGCCAGCAGCGAGGTTCGGGGGTACACCGGGGAGCTGTTTTTT
>TRBV20-1|-|TRBJ1-1|few|15
CSARRVGRMNTEAFF
TGCAGTGCTAGAAGGGTGGGCAGAATGAACACTGAAGCTTTCTTT
>TRBV20-1|TRBD2|TRBJ2-2|many|18
CSARDPASGGTGTGELFF
TGCAGTGCTAGAGATCCCGCTAGCGGGGGTACCGGCACCGGGGAGCTGTTTTTT
>TRBV20-1|TRBD1|TRBJ1-5|few|21
CSARAGTGSFLSQARNQPQHF
TGCAGTGCTAGAGCCGGGACAGGGAGTTTTTTATCCCAAGCGCGCAATCAGCCCCAGCATTTT
>TRBV11-2|TRBD2|TRBJ2-5|few|14
CASSFRDGRETQYF
TGTGCCAGCAGCTTCCGGGACGGGAGGGAGACCCAGTACTTC
>TRBV11-2|-|TRBJ1-4|few|13
CASSLSDSEKLFF
TGTGCCAGCAGCTTATCCGACTCCGAAAAACTGTTTTTT
>TRBV12-3/TRBV12-4|-|TRBJ2-2|many|13
CASSDPMEGELFF
TGTGCCAGCAGCGACCCCATGGAGGGGGAGCTGTTTTTT
>TRBV12-3/TRBV12-4|-|TRBJ2-6|-|15
CASSPELAGANVLTF
TGTGCCAGCAGTCCGGAGTTGGCAGGGGCCAACGTCCTGACTTTC
>TRBV2|TRBD1|TRBJ2-1|-|14
CASRAGTGYNEQFF
TGTGCCAGCAGAGCCGGGACAGGGTACAATGAGCAGTTCTTC
>TRBV29-1|-|TRBJ2-5|few|12
CSAERGQETQYF
TGCAGCGCCGAACGGGGGCAAGAGACCCAGTACTTC
>TRBV9|TRBD2|TRBJ2-2|few|16
CASSNRLAGNTGELFF
TGTGCCAGCAGCAACAGACTAGCGGGAAACACCGGGGAGCTGTTTTTT
>TRBV2|-|TRBJ2-3|few|15
CASRRQGAGVDTQYF
TGTGCCAGCAGGCGTCAGGGTGCAGGCGTAGATACGCAGTATTTT
>TRBV6-5|TRBD2|TRBJ2-1|many|15
CASRSRGVNYNEQFF
TGTGCCAGCCGAAGTCGGGGGGTGAACTACAATGAGCAGTTCTTC
>TRBV29-1|-|TRBJ2-1|-|14
CSVVGRSSYNEQFF
TGCAGCGTTGTGGGAAGGAGCTCCTACAATGAGCAGTTCTTC
>TRBV5-6|-|TRBJ1-2|-|11
CASSLGRGKVF
TGTGCCAGCAGCCTGGGCAGGGGAAAGGTCTTC
>TRBV18|-|TRBJ1-1|many|15
CASSPRNRLNTEAFF
TGTGCCAGCTCCCCAAGGAACAGATTGAACACTGAAGCTTTCTTT
>TRBV5-1|TRBD2|TRBJ2-3|-|18
CASSSRQTSGGWTDTQYF
TGCGCCAGCAGCTCCCGTCAGACTAGCGGGGGGTGGACAGATACGCAGTATTTT
>TRBV20-1|TRBD2|TRBJ2-5|-|14
CSASEARGVETQYF
TGCAGTGCTAGTGAGGCACGGGGGGTGGAGACCCAGTACTTC
>TRBV6-2/TRBV6-3|TRBD2|TRBJ2-1|few|16
CASSYSPGLVNNEQFF
TGTGCCAGCAGTTACTCACCCGGACTAGTTAACAATGAGCAGTTCTTC
>TRBV30|TRBD2|TRBJ2-5|-|15
CAWRRLAGGTETQYF
TGTGCCTGGAGAAGACTAGCGGGAGGAACTGAGACCCAGTACTTC
>TRBV24-1|-|TRBJ2-3|-|14
CATSNSPGEDTQYF
TGTGCCACCAGTAACTCCCCAGGCGAGGATACGCAGTATTTT
>TRBV20-1|-|TRBJ1-4|few|16
CSARPTDSGLEEKLFF
TGCAGTGCTAGACCCACGGACAGTGGATTGGAGGAAAAACTGTTTTTT
>TRBV27|-|TRBJ2-1|many|12
CASSLEGKEQFF
TGTGCCAGCAGTTTAGAGGGGAAGGAGCAGTTCTTC
>TRBV29-1|TRBD1|TRBJ2-5|many|15
CSVEKRGQVDETQYF
TGCAGCGTTGAAAAGAGGGGACAGGTGGACGAGACCCAGTACTTC
>TRBV20-1|TRBD2|TRBJ2-1|few|17
CSAISGTSGRGYNEQFF
TGCAGTGCCATCTCGGGGACTAGCGGGAGGGGTTACAATGAGCAGTTCTTC
>TRBV20-1|-|TRBJ1-1|-|12
CSAREDIGGAFF
TGCAGTGCTAGAGAGGACATAGGTGGAGCTTTCTTT
>TRBV9|TRBD2|TRBJ2-1|many|16
CASSVGSSGVWDEQFF
TGTGCCAGCAGCGTAGGGTCTAGCGGGGTCTGGGATGAGCAGTTCTTC
>TRBV7-2|-|TRBJ1-5|-|13
CASSSGPHQPQHF
TGTGCCAGCAGCTCGGGGCCGCATCAGCCCCAGCATTTT
>TRBV29-1|-|TRBJ2-7|many|10
CSVLRGEQYF
TGCAGCGTTTTGCGAGGCGAGCAGTACTTC
>TRBV6-2/TRBV6-3|-|TRBJ2-3|many|14
CASSYSLGPYTQYF
TGTGCCAGCAGTTACTCACTAGGCCCTTATACGCAGTATTTT
>TRBV5-1|TRBD2|TRBJ2-3|many|16
CASSQTSGRGGDTQYF
TGCGCCAGCAGCCAGACTAGCGGGAGAGGGGGAGATACGCAGTATTTT
>TRBV29-1|-|TRBJ1-2|few|12
CSVEEGSEGYTF
TGCAGCGTTGAAGAGGGGTCGGAGGGCTACACCTTC
>TRBV10-3|TRBD2|TRBJ2-1|many|14
CAISERGDYNEQFF
TGTGCCATCAGTGAGCGGGGGGACTACAATGAGCAGTTCTTC
>TRBV20-1|-|TRBJ2-2|-|15
CSARDYRNNTGELFF
TGCAGTGCTAGAGATTACAGGAATAACACCGGGGAGCTGTTTTTT
>TRBV5-1|-|TRBJ1-2|many|12
CASSLDIYGYTF
TGCGCCAGCAGCTTGGACATCTATGGCTACACCTTC